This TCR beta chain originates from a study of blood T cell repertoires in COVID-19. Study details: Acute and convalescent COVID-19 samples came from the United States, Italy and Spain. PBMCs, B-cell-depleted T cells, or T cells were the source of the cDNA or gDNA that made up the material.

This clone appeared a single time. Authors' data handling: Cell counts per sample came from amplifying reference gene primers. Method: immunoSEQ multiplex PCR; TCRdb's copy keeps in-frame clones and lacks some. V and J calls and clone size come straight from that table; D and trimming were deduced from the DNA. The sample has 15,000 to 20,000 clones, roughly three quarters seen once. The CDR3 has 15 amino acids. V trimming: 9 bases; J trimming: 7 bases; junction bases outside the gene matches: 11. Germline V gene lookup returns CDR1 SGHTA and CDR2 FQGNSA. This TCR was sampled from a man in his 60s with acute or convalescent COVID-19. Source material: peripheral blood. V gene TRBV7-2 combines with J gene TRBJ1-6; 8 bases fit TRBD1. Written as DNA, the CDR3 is TGTGCCAGTTCTTTGGAGACAGGGGCCAATTCACCCCTCCACTTT. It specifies CASSLETGANSPLHF.